This T cell receptor beta chain was recovered during a study of blood T cell repertoires in COVID-19. Study summary: Samples of COVID-19 (acute and convalescent) were obtained from the United States, Italy and Spain.

In germline, CDR1 is SEHNR, CDR2 FQNEAQ (reference sequence). The CDR3 totals 18 residues. After removal of 5 bases from V and 0 bases from J, the junction contained 13 bases not matched to a gene. Clones were read by immunoSEQ multiplex PCR, and TCRdb kept only the in-frame ones, dropping some. The sample lists about 280,000 clones; around 84% were seen once. In its sample, this clone was seen once. The rearrangement uses TRBV7-9 and TRBJ1-1; 9 bases are shared with TRBD1. This clonotype originated in a woman aged 50 to 60 who had recovered from COVID-19. Sequencing was carried out using PBMCs or T cells enriched from blood (not recorded which). CDR3 residues: CASSRRGTGSNMNTEAFF. The CDR3 coding sequence is TGTGCCAGCAGCCGACGAGGGACAGGGAGTAACATGAACACTGAAGCTTTCTTT.